This TCR beta chain was sequenced during a study of blood T cell repertoires in COVID-19. Study context: Donors in the United States, Italy and Spain gave samples during acute or convalescent COVID-19. From T cells, B-cell-depleted T cells, or PBMCs came the material, which was cDNA or gDNA.

The germline gives CDR1 SGDLS, CDR2 YYNGEE. This CDR3 is built from 14 residues. Trimming removed 2 bases from V and 6 bases from J; junction bases left unmatched: 7. Original analysis: Estimated nucleated cell counts came from reference gene primer amplification. Generated by immunoSEQ multiplex PCR, the TCRdb table keeps only in-frame clones and is missing some. V and J calls and clone size are copied from that table; D and trimming were computed from the DNA. The data show 130,000 to 150,000 clones, approximately 87% seen once. This clonotype was obtained from a man aged 50 or older who had recovered from COVID-19. Sample: peripheral blood. This sequence joins TRBV9 and TRBJ2-7; 8 bases align to TRBD1. The CDR3 region is CASSVTQGAVEQYF. The CDR3 coding sequence is TGTGCCAGCAGCGTTACCCAGGGGGCGGTCGAGCAGTACTTC. Drawing the rest from reference TRBV9 and TRBJ2-7, the complete variable domain is DSGVTQTPKHLITATGQRVTLRCSPRSGDLSVYWYQQSLDQGLQFLIQYYNGEERAKGNILERFSAQQFPDLHSELNLSSLELGDSALYFCASSVTQGAVEQYFGPGTRLTVT.